The next 5 T cell receptor beta chains were all read from a single sample in a study of control samples from healthy donors and cancer patients. Generated by immunoSEQ multiplex PCR, the TCRdb table keeps only in-frame clones and is missing some. The sample has about 120,000 clones; 70% to 90% are singletons. Source material: blood. The receptors were gathered from a man aged 40-55 years in good health.

The J gene is TRBJ1-6, the V gene TRBV13; 8 bases align to TRBD1. The V gene end was trimmed by 0 bases and the J gene end by 10 bases; junction bases not matched to a gene: 11. From germline, CDR1 is PRHDT and CDR2 FYEKMQ (reference sequence). This CDR3 is built from 17 residues. CDR3: CASSLGGGQGLRSPLHF. The CDR3 DNA reads TGTGCCAGCAGCTTAGGGGGCGGACAGGGACTTCGGTCACCCCTCCACTTT.

The chain couples TRBV19 to TRBJ2-3; the D is unclear. The germline V gene has CDR1 LNHDA and CDR2 SQIVND (reference sequence). The CDR3 totals 13 residues. The V end lost 5 bases, the J end lost 1 base, and 7 bases lay between the germline ends. The CDR3 DNA reads as TGTGCCAGTAGTCGTCCAGGCACAGATACGCAGTATTTT. Translation gives CASSRPGTDTQYF.

This chain links TRBV6-2 or TRBV6-3 with TRBJ2-7; 7 nucleotides match TRBD1. V trimming: 3 bases; J trimming: 3 bases; junction bases outside the gene matches: 5. Germline V gene lookup returns CDR1 MNHEY and CDR2 SVGEGT. This CDR3 contains 14 residues. The CDR3 DNA is TGTGCCAGCAGTTATGGGACAGTAGTCTACGAGCAGTACTTC. Its translation: CASSYGTVVYEQYF.

The chain is built from TRBV6-1 and TRBJ1-2; no reliable D call. Per the germline V gene, CDR1 is MNHNS and CDR2 is SASEGT. Trimming shortened V by 1 base and J by 2 bases, and 5 bases separated the two germline ends. The CDR3 totals 13 residues. The CDR3 here is CASSEGGNYGYTF. The CDR3, as DNA: TGTGCCAGCAGTGAAGGAGGGAACTATGGCTACACCTTC.

This clone has more than one count but fewer than ten. V and J are TRBV5-5 and TRBJ1-5, with 8 nucleotides matching TRBD1. V shed 4 bases and J 5 bases; nucleotides not matched to a gene: 11. The germline gives CDR1 SGHKS, CDR2 YYEKEE (reference sequence). This CDR3 is built from 16 residues. The CDR3 reads CASSPTLDRGDQPQHF. CDR3 nucleotides: TGTGCCAGCAGCCCTACACTCGACAGGGGAGATCAGCCCCAGCATTTT.